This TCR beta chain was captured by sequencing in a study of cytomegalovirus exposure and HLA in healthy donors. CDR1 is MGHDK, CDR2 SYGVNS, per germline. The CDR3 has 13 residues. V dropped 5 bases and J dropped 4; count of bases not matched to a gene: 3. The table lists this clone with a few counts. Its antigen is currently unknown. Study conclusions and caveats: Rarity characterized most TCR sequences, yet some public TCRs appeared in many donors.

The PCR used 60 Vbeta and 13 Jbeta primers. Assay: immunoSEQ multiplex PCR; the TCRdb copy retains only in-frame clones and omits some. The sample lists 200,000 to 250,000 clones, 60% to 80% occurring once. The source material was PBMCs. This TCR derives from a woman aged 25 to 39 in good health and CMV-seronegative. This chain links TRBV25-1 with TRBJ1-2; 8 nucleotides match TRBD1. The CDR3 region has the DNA TGTGCCAGCAGTTCGACAGGGGCCTATGGCTACACCTTC. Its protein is CASSSTGAYGYTF.